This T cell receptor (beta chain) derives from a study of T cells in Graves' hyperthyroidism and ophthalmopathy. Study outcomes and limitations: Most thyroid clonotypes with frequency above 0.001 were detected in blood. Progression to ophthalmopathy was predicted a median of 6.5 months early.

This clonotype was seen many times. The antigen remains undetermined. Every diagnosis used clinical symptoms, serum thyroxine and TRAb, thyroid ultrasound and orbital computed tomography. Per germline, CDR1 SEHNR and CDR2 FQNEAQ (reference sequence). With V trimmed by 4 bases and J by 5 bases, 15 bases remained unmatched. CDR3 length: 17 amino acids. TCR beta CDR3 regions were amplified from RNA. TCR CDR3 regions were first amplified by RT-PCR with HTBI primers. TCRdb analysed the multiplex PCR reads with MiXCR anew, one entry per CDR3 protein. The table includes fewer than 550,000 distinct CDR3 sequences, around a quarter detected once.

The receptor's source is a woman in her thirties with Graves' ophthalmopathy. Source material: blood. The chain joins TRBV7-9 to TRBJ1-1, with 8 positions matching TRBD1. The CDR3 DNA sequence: TGTGCCAGCAGCTCGAACCCCCGACAGGGGTCGCGGACTGAAGCTTTCTTT. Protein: CASSSNPRQGSRTEAFF.